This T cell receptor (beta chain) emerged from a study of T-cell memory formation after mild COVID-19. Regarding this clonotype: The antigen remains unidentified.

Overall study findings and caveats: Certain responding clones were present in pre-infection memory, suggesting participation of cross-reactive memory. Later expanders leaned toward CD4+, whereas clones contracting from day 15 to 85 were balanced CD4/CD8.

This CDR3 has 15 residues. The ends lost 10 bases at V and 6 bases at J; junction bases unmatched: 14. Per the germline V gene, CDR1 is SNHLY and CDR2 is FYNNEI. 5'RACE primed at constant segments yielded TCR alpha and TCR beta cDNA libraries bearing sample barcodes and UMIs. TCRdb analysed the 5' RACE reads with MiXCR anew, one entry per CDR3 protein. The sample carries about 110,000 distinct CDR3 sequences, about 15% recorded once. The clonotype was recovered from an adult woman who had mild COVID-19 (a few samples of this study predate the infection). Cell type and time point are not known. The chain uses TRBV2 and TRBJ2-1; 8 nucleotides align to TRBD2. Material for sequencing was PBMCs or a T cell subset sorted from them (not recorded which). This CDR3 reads CAKYSAAGGPNEQFF. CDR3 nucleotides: TGTGCCAAATACTCTGCGGCGGGGGGCCCCAATGAGCAGTTCTTC.